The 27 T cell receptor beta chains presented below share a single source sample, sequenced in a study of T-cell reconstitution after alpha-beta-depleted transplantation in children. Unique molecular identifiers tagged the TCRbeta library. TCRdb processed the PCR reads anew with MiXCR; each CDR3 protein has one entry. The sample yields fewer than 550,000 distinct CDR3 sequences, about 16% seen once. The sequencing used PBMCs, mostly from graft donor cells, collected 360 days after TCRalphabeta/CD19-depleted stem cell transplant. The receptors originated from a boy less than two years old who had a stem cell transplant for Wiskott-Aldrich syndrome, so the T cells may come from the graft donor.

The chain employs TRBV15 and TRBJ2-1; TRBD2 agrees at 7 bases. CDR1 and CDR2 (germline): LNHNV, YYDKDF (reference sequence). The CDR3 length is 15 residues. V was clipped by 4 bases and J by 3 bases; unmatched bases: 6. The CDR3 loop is CATSNRLAGYNEQFF. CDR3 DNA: TGTGCCACCAGCAACAGACTAGCCGGCTACAATGAGCAGTTCTTC.

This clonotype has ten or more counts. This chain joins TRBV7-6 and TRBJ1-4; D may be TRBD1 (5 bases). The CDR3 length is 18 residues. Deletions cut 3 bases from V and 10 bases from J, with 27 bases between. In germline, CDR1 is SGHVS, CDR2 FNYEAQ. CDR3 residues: CASSFYPVGDEDNSKLFF. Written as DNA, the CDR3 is TGTGCCAGCAGCTTCTACCCGGTAGGGGACGAGGATAATTCAAAACTGTTTTTT.

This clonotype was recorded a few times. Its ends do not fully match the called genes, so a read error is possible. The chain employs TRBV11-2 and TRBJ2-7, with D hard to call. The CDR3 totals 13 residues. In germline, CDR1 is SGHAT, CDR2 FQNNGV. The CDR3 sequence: CASSLVFTAARLF. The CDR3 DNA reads TGTGCCAGCAGCTTAGTTTTCACTGCTGCGAGACTCTTT.

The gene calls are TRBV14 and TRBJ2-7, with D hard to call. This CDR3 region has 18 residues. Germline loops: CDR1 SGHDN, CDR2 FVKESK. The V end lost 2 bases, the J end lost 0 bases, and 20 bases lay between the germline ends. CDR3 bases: TGTGCCAGCAGCCAACGAAACTCGGACGTTATGAGCTCCTACGAGCAGTACTTC. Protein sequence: CASSQRNSDVMSSYEQYF.

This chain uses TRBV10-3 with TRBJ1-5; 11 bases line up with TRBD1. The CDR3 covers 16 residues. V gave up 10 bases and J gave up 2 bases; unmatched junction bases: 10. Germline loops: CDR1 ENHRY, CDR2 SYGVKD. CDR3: CATRDRGVLGNQPQHF. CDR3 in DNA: TGTGCCACCCGGGACAGGGGGGTTTTGGGCAATCAGCCCCAGCATTTT.

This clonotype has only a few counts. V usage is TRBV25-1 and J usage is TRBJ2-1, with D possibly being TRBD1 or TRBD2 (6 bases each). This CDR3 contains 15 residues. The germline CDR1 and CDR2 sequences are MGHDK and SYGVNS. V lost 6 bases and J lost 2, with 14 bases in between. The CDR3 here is CASRGGPITYNEQFF. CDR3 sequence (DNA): TGTGCCAGCAGGGGGGGCCCTATTACCTACAATGAGCAGTTCTTC.

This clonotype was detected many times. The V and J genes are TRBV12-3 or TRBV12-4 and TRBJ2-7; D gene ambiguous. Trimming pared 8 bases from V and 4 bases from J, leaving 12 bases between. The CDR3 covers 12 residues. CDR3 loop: CASSTHVYEQYF. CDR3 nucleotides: TGTGCCAGCTCGACTCACGTATACGAGCAGTACTTC.

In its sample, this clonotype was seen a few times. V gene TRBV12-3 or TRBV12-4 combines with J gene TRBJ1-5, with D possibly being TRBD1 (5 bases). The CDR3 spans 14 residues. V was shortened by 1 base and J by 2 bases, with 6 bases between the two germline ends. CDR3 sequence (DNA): TGTGCCAGCAGTTTAGGGGACCGCAATCAGCCCCAGCATTTT. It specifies CASSLGDRNQPQHF.

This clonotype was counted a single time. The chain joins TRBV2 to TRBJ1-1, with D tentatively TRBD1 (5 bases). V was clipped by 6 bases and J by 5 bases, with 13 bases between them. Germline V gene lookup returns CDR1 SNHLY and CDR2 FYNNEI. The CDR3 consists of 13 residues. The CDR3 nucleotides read TGTGCCAGCAGCCTGGACAAGTGGACTGAAGCTTTCTTT. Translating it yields CASSLDKWTEAFF.

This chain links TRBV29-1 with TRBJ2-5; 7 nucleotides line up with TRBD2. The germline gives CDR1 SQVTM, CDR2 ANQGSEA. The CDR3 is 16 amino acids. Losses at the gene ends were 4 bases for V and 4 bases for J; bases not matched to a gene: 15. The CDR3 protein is CSVGRLRGRAGETQYF. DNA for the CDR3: TGCAGCGTTGGACGGCTGAGAGGGAGGGCCGGAGAGACCCAGTACTTC.

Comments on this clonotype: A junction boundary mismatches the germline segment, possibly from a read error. The CDR3 loop reads CCARGQRWRHSMNTEAFF. The DNA for the CDR3 is TGCTGTGCTAGAGGACAGAGGTGGCGACACTCGATGAACACTGAAGCTTTCTTT. The J gene is TRBJ1-1, the V gene TRBV20-1, with D tentatively TRBD1 (6 bases). This CDR3 comprises 18 residues. Per the germline V gene, CDR1 is DFQATT and CDR2 is SNEGSKA (reference sequence).

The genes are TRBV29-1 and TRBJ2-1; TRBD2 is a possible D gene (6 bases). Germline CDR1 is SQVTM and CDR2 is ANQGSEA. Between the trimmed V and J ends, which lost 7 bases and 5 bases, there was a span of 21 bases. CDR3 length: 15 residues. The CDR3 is CSAYRDFSTHNEQFF. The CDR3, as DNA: TGCAGCGCCTATCGGGACTTCTCGACCCACAATGAGCAGTTCTTC.

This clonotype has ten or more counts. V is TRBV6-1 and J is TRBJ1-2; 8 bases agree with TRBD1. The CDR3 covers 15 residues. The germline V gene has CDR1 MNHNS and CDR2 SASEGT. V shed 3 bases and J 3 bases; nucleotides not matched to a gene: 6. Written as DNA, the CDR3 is TGTGCCAGCAGTGATCCGCAACAGGGGGACTATGGCTACACCTTC. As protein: CASSDPQQGDYGYTF.

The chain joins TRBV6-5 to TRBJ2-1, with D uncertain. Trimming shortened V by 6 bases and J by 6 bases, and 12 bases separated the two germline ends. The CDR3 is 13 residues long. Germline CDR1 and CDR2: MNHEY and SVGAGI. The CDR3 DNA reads TGTGCCAGCAGACTCCCTCTAGGCAATGAGCAGTTCTTC. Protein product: CASRLPLGNEQFF.

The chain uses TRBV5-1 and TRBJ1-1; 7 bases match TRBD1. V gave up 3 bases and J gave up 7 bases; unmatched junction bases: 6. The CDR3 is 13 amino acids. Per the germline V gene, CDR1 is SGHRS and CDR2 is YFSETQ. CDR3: CASSSGGGVEAFF. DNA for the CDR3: TGCGCCAGCAGCTCAGGGGGAGGGGTTGAAGCTTTCTTT.

The CDR3: CAISESWGQPHLRYNEQFF. The CDR3 nucleotides are TGTGCCATCAGTGAGTCCTGGGGACAGCCCCACCTGAGGTACAATGAGCAGTTCTTC. The rearrangement uses TRBV10-3 and TRBJ2-1, with 7 positions matching TRBD1. Per germline, CDR1 ENHRY and CDR2 SYGVKD. The J segment lost 4 bases and the V segment lost 0 bases, leaving 15 bases of the junction unmatched. This CDR3 comprises 19 residues.

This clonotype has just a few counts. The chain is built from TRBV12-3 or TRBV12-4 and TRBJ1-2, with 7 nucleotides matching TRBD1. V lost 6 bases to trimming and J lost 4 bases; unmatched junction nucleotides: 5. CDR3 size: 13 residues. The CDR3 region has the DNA TGTGCCAGCAGACGGGGACAGACCTATGGCTACACCTTC. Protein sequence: CASRRGQTYGYTF.

For the CDR3, the DNA is TGCAGTGCTAGAGACCCTAGCGGGAGGGTTGGGGAGCTGTTTTTT. Encoded protein: CSARDPSGRVGELFF. The V call is TRBV20-1, the J call TRBJ2-2, with TRBD2 matching over 12 bases. This CDR3 comprises 15 residues. The junction had 4 bases not matched to a gene; V was cut back by 0 bases and J by 8 bases. Germline CDR1 is DFQATT and CDR2 is SNEGSKA (reference sequence).

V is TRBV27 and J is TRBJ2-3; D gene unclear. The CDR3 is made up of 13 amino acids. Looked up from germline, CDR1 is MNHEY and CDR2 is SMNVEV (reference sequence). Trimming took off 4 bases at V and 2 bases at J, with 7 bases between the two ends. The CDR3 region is CASSSITTDTQYF. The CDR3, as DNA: TGTGCCAGCAGTTCCATTACCACAGATACGCAGTATTTT.

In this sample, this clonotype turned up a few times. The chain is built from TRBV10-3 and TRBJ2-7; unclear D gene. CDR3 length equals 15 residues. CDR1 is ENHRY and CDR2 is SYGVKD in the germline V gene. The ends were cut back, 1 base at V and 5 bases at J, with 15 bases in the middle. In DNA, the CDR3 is TGTGCCATCAGTGAGTTGAGACTGAGCACCCACGAGCAGTACTTC. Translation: CAISELRLSTHEQYF.

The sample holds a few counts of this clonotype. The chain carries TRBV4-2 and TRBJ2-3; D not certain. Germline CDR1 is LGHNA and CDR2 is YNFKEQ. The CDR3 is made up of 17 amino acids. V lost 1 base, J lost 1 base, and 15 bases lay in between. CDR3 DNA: TGTGCCAGCAGCCAAGCTATTGGGCAGAAGGGCACAGATACGCAGTATTTT. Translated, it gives CASSQAIGQKGTDTQYF.

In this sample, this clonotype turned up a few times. The CDR3 nucleotides are TGCGCCAGCAGCTTGGCAGGGCGGGGTCTCACAGATACGCAGTATTTT. It encodes CASSLAGRGLTDTQYF. This chain connects TRBV5-1 to TRBJ2-3; tentative D call: TRBD2 (6 bases). Trimming cost V 0 bases and J 2 bases, with 13 bases left between them. Germline CDR1 and CDR2: SGHRS and YFSETQ. This CDR3 has 16 residues.

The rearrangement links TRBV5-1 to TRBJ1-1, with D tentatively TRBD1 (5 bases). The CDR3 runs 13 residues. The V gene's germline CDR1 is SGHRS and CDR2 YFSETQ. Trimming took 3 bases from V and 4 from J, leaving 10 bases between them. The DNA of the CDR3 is TGCGCCAGCAGCTCATTCGGGGGCACTGAAGCTTTCTTT. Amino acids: CASSSFGGTEAFF. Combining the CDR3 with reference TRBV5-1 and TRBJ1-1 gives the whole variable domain KAGVTQTPRYLIKTRGQQVTLSCSPISGHRSVSWYQQTPGQGLQFLFEYFSETQRNKGNFPGRFSGRQFSNSRSEMNVSTLELGDSALYLCASSSFGGTEAFFGQGTRLTVV.

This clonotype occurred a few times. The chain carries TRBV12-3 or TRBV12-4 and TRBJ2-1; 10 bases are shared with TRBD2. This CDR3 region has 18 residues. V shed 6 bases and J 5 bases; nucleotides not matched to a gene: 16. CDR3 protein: CASRRTGSTSGLNNEQFF. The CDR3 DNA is TGTGCCAGCAGAAGGACAGGGTCGACTAGCGGGCTTAACAATGAGCAGTTCTTC.

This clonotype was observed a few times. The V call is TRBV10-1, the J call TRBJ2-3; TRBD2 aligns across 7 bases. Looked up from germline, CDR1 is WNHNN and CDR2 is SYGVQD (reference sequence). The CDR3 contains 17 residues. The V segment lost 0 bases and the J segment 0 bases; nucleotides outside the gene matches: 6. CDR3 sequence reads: CASSESRLAASTDTQYF. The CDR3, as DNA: TGCGCCAGCAGTGAGTCACGGCTAGCGGCTAGCACAGATACGCAGTATTTT.

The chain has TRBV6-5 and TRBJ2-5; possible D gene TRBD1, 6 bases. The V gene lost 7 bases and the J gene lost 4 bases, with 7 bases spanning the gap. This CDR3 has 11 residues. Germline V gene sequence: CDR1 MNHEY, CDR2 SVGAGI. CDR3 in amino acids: CASKGGETQYF. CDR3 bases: TGTGCCAGCAAAGGGGGAGAGACCCAGTACTTC.

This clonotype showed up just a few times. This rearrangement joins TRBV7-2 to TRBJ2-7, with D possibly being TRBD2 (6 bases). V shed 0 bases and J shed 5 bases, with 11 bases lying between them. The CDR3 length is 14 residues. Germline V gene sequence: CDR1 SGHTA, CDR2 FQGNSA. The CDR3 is CASSLAGRGNEQYF. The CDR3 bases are TGTGCCAGCAGCTTAGCCGGTCGGGGGAACGAGCAGTACTTC.